Reported below is one TCR beta chain. This clone was recorded a few times. The target of this receptor is not known. There are no base qualities to consult, and no much larger clone falls within one base. The record originates from a study of beta chain features in type 1 diabetes (dated by TCRdb to 2016 to 2019). Broadly, across the study: Patients and healthy donors did not differ in mean age, gender distribution, total cell number or subset yield. In the study, TCRB repertoires of sorted circulating CD4+ T cell subsets from recently diagnosed type 1 diabetes patients were compared with those of matched healthy donors. A total of roughly 100 million sorted cells were examined across all samples, and the number of cells per subset was strongly correlated with RNA yield. Whereas all 30 or so donors provided naive and central memory subsets, regulatory and stem cell-like memory subsets were isolated from just 8 patients and about eight healthy donors. Results and caveats for the whole study, not just this receptor: Only small numbers of individuals were included in the HLA sub-analyses, which left unresolved whether HLA type had any influence on TCRB rearrangement. Patients with type 1 diabetes made fewer insertions and deleted more nucleotides at VDJ recombination sites, implying thymic rearrangement abnormalities. Naive, central memory and regulatory TCRB repertoires appeared to be more alike among patients than among healthy donors. Shorter templates might have been favored by PCR, but patient and control samples were amplified and corrected together, so both groups would have been affected equally by any skew. Because cDNA rather than genomic DNA was sequenced, highly expressing activated cells could have been over-represented, although no difference in activation and CD3 levels was found between groups. A moderate but significant shortening of TCRB CDR3 length was observed in type 1 diabetes patients in all four CD4+ subsets.

Looking up the germline V gene yields CDR1 SGHNT and CDR2 YENEEA. V was cut back by 2 bases and J by 6 bases, leaving a gap of 17 bases between them. The CDR3 numbers 16 residues from cysteine through phenylalanine. Here the CDR3 DNA is all that survives: 48 bases in frame from base 1. All of the isolated RNA was reverse transcribed with the High Capacity cDNA Reverse Transcription Kit, so expressed TCRB transcripts were sequenced. Naive, central memory and regulatory T cell samples underwent deep immunoSEQ sequencing, averaging approximately 3.3 million total reads per sample. Sorted cells were lysed in RLT buffer and RNA was extracted with DNase-treated RNeasy Micro or Mini kits, depending on cell number. Each cell subset was processed on its own to prevent cross-contamination, while patient and healthy donor samples were processed together. The immunoSEQ multiplex PCR was used to amplify TCRB sequences from cDNA, generating 87-bp fragments that spanned the CDR3 region. Amplicons were sequenced on the Illumina HiSeq platform. Per the authors' processing: PCR bias was corrected computationally using synthetic template baselines, and reads within Hamming distance 2 were collapsed, with unmergeable singletons discarded. Reads were aligned against IMGT so that V, D and J genes, CDR3 length and insertions or deletions at six rearrangement sites could be assigned. Within each subset, clonotype counts were normalized to the number of sorted cells before true diversity and Gini coefficients were calculated with the tcR R package. Repertoire sharing was quantified using the overlap coefficient calculated on TCRB nucleotide sequences. TCRdb stores this immuneACCESS table with in-frame sequences only. Part of the clones is absent; in the studies checked, under half of the shortfall reflects unresolved V genes, and no reason is known for the rest. Clone size and V and J calls were adopted from that table, with D and trimming inferred from the DNA. Across this sample there are fewer than 200,000 clones, with about 13% seen only once. The ten top clones hold 0.55% to 0.8% of the sample.

Each donor gave one peripheral blood draw, about 110 mL on average, collected into heparinised tubes. Naive, central memory, regulatory and stem cell-like memory CD4+ T cells were sorted on a BD FACSAria II using a panel including CD45RO, CCR7, CD25, CD127, CD95 and CD27. Every sorted population had a purity above 95%. Right away, PBMCs were isolated by Lymphoprep density gradient centrifugation and were stained directly, with no culture step. So that batch effects would be minimized, each experiment stained and sorted samples in pairs, pairing one healthy donor with one patient. The receptor was derived from a woman between 18 and 29 years old in good health. The chain is encoded by TRBV11-3 joined to TRBJ2-1; TRBD1 is a weak D gene call, 5 bases matching. The sample was central memory CD4+ T cells from blood. DNA sequence: TGTGCCAGCAGCTTATCGTCAGGGATGCAAGGCAATGAGCAGTTCTTC. Its amino acids are CASSLSSGMQGNEQFF.